This TCR beta chain was identified in a study of T cell responses to AZD1222 COVID-19 vaccine. Trimming removed 3 bases at V and 5 bases at J, with 9 bases between. CDR3 length: 14 amino acids. Germline V gives CDR1 SGHDT, CDR2 YYEEEE. Note on this clone: Other nucleotide sequences from this sample produce the same CDR3.

Assay: immunoSEQ multiplex PCR; the TCRdb copy retains only in-frame clones and omits some. The sample carries 120,000 to 150,000 clones, about 90% recorded once. The sequencing here drew on peripheral blood, taken 28 days after the second dose of the MenACWY control vaccine. V and J are TRBV5-6 and TRBJ1-6; no reliable D call. This TCR was sampled from an adult who received the MenACWY meningococcal vaccine as a control. The CDR3, as DNA: TGTGCCAGCAGCTCCGGGCGGAATAATTCACCCCTCCACTTT. It translates to CASSSGRNNSPLHF.